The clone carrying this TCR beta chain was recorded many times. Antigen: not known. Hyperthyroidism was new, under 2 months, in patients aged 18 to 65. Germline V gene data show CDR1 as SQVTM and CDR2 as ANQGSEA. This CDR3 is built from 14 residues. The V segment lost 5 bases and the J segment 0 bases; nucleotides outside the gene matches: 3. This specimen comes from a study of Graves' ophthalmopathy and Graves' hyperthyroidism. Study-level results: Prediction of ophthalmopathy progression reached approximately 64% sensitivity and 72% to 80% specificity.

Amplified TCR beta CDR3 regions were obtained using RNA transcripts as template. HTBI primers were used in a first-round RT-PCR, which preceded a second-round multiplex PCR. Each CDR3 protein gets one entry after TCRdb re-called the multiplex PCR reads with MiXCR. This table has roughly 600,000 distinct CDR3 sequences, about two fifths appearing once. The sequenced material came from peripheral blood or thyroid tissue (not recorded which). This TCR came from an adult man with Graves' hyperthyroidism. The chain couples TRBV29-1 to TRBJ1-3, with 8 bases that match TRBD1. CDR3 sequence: CSVLDRGSGNTIYF. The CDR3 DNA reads TGCAGCGTTCTCGACAGGGGCTCTGGAAACACCATATATTTT.